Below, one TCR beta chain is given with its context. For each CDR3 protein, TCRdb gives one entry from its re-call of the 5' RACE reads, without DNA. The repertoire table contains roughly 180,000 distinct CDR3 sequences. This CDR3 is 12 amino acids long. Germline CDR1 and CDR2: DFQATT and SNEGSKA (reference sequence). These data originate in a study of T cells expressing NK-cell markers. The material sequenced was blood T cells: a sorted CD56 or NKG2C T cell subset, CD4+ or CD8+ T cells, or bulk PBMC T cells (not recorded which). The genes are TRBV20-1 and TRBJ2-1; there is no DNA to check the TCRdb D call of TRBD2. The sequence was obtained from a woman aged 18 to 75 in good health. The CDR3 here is CSASAPGLAKFF.